A selection of T cell receptor beta chains follows, all from one sample in a study of blood T cell repertoires in COVID-19. Assay: immunoSEQ multiplex PCR; the TCRdb copy retains only in-frame clones and omits some. The sample holds about 92,000 clones, roughly 85% seen once. The sequenced sample consisted of peripheral blood. The receptor source for this set is a woman aged 60-75 years with COVID-19, enrolled during active disease. Each CDR3 is given with its conserved first and last residue. The D gene is left open where the match is weak. Some rows mark clone size as missing; the rest say once, few, many or name a class of expanded clone.

v_gene,abundance,d_gene,j_gene,CDR3aa,CDR3nt
TRBV7-6,NA,NA,TRBJ2-3,CASSLDYFSTDTQYF,TGTGCCAGCAGCTTGGACTACTTCAGCACAGATACGCAGTATTTT
TRBV7-9,NA,NA,TRBJ2-1,CASSFIEQFF,TGTGCCAGCAGCTTTATTGAGCAGTTCTTC
TRBV5-4,NA,NA,TRBJ1-2,CASSFPSVNYGYTF,TGTGCCAGCAGCTTCCCCTCGGTTAACTATGGCTACACCTTC
TRBV6-2/TRBV6-3,once,NA,TRBJ2-7,CASSYSPPYEQYF,TGTGCCAGCAGTTACTCCCCTCCCTACGAGCAGTACTTC
TRBV6-5,NA,TRBD1,TRBJ1-4,CASGGTGTNEKLFF,TGTGCCAGCGGAGGGACAGGGACTAATGAAAAACTGTTTTTT
TRBV15,NA,NA,TRBJ2-6,CATSRDPGPSGANVLTF,TGTGCCACCAGCAGAGACCCAGGGCCGTCTGGGGCCAACGTCCTGACTTTC
TRBV6-2/TRBV6-3,NA,NA,TRBJ2-1,CASSYSGSSYNEQFF,TGTGCCAGCAGTTACTCAGGGAGCTCCTACAATGAGCAGTTCTTC
TRBV21-1,NA,NA,TRBJ2-6,CASKRTGGGGANVLTF,TGTGCCAGCAAACGGACAGGGGGCGGTGGGGCCAACGTCCTGACTTTC
TRBV12-3/TRBV12-4,NA,NA,TRBJ2-5,CASRLVSAETQYF,TGTGCCAGCCGACTGGTCTCGGCGGAGACCCAGTACTTC
TRBV19,once,TRBD1,TRBJ1-6,CASSTFPPGQGWSSYNSPLHF,TGTGCCAGTAGTACATTCCCGCCGGGACAGGGATGGAGCTCCTATAATTCACCCCTCCACTTT
TRBV6-5,NA,TRBD2,TRBJ2-5,CASSLQLAGGKETQYF,TGTGCCAGCAGTTTACAACTAGCGGGGGGGAAAGAGACCCAGTACTTC
TRBV12-3/TRBV12-4,NA,NA,TRBJ1-1,CASTVNTEAFF,TGTGCCAGCACGGTGAACACTGAAGCTTTCTTT
TRBV30,NA,TRBD1,TRBJ1-4,CAWSPGQLNEKLFF,TGTGCCTGGAGTCCGGGACAGCTAAATGAAAAACTGTTTTTT
TRBV9,NA,TRBD1,TRBJ1-2,CASREIYGTDGGYTF,TGTGCCAGCAGAGAAATATACGGGACAGATGGTGGCTACACCTTC
TRBV30,NA,TRBD1,TRBJ2-2,CAWGWQGAGGELFF,TGTGCCTGGGGATGGCAGGGGGCAGGCGGGGAGCTGTTTTTT
TRBV7-9,NA,TRBD1,TRBJ1-1,CASSGPGQGTEAFF,TGTGCCAGCAGCGGACCGGGACAGGGGACTGAAGCTTTCTTT
TRBV28,NA,NA,TRBJ2-3,CASSLSRSGTDTQYF,TGTGCCAGCAGTTTATCACGGAGTGGCACAGATACGCAGTATTTT
TRBV28,NA,NA,TRBJ2-7,CASRGAGSSYEQYF,TGTGCCAGTCGGGGGGCAGGGTCTAGCTACGAGCAGTACTTC
TRBV5-5,NA,NA,TRBJ1-2,CASSLDYGYTF,TGTGCCAGCAGCCTTGACTATGGCTACACCTTC
TRBV7-2,NA,NA,TRBJ2-3,CASGSYNTDTQYF,TGTGCCAGCGGCTCTTATAACACAGATACGCAGTATTTT
TRBV2,NA,NA,TRBJ2-5,CASSDRVETQYF,TGTGCCAGCAGTGACCGGGTTGAGACCCAGTACTTC
TRBV27,NA,TRBD2,TRBJ2-7,CASSLYGGTSYEQYF,TGTGCCAGCAGTTTGTACGGGGGGACTTCCTACGAGCAGTACTTC
TRBV12-3/TRBV12-4,few,NA,TRBJ1-1,CASSFMEGTEAFF,TGTGCCAGCAGTTTCATGGAGGGCACTGAAGCTTTCTTT
TRBV9,NA,NA,TRBJ1-1,CASSIGGSTEAFF,TGTGCCAGCAGCATCGGCGGGAGCACTGAAGCTTTCTTT
TRBV2,NA,NA,TRBJ2-3,CASAATDTQYF,TGTGCCAGCGCGGCCACAGATACGCAGTATTTT
TRBV9,NA,TRBD1,TRBJ2-6,CASSGGQVSGANVLTF,TGTGCCAGCAGCGGAGGACAGGTCTCTGGGGCCAACGTCCTGACTTTC
TRBV7-2,NA,TRBD2,TRBJ2-5,CASNPGGGTEETQYF,TGTGCCAGCAACCCGGGGGGGGGTACGGAAGAGACCCAGTACTTC
TRBV3-1/TRBV3-2,NA,TRBD1,TRBJ2-5,CASSQRTGGPETQYF,TGTGCCAGCAGCCAACGGACAGGGGGCCCAGAGACCCAGTACTTC
TRBV19,NA,NA,TRBJ1-1,CASSMRFGVEAFF,TGTGCCAGTAGTATGCGTTTTGGAGTTGAAGCTTTCTTT
TRBV27,NA,NA,TRBJ2-7,CASSLWQGIDEQYF,TGTGCCAGCAGTTTGTGGCAGGGGATTGACGAGCAGTACTTC
TRBV5-1,NA,NA,TRBJ2-7,CASSRDSYEQYF,TGCGCCAGCAGCCGAGACAGCTACGAGCAGTACTTC
TRBV2,NA,TRBD1,TRBJ2-5,CATSTRDRKETQYF,TGTGCCACGTCAACCCGGGACAGGAAAGAGACCCAGTACTTC
TRBV2,NA,NA,TRBJ1-5,CASSVGATGGLGNQPQHF,TGTGCCAGCAGTGTGGGCGCTACGGGGGGGCTCGGCAATCAGCCCCAGCATTTT
TRBV27,NA,TRBD1,TRBJ1-6,CASSGLDRMTPLHF,TGTGCCAGCAGTGGATTGGACAGGATGACACCCCTCCACTTT
TRBV4-3,NA,TRBD2,TRBJ2-3,CASSQDARTSGVTDTQYF,TGCGCCAGCAGCCAAGATGCCCGGACTAGCGGGGTGACAGATACGCAGTATTTT
TRBV7-9,once,NA,TRBJ2-3,CASSHGFEAWADTQYF,TGTGCCAGCAGCCACGGGTTTGAGGCGTGGGCAGATACGCAGTATTTT
TRBV29-1,NA,NA,TRBJ2-2,CSVVLLMNTGELFF,TGCAGCGTTGTCCTCCTAATGAACACCGGGGAGCTGTTTTTT
TRBV5-6,NA,NA,TRBJ2-1,CASSPRLVWANNEQFF,TGTGCCAGCAGCCCCAGACTAGTCTGGGCGAACAATGAGCAGTTCTTC
TRBV2,few,TRBD1,TRBJ1-1,CASSRGQLNTEAFF,TGTGCCAGCAGTAGGGGACAGCTCAACACTGAAGCTTTCTTT
TRBV3-1/TRBV3-2,few,NA,TRBJ2-5,CASSQDAGKETQYF,TGTGCCAGCAGCCAGGATGCGGGGAAAGAGACCCAGTACTTC
TRBV7-2,NA,NA,TRBJ2-7,CASRQTDRLTSYEQYF,TGTGCCAGCAGACAAACAGACAGGTTAACCTCCTACGAGCAGTACTTC
TRBV15,NA,TRBD1,TRBJ2-7,CATSRDRTGDHEQYF,TGTGCCACCAGCAGAGATAGGACAGGGGACCACGAGCAGTACTTC
TRBV29-1,NA,TRBD2,TRBJ2-3,CSVDAGGSDTQYF,TGCAGCGTTGATGCGGGGGGTTCAGATACGCAGTATTTT
TRBV5-1,NA,TRBD1,TRBJ1-2,CASSSTGGSSYGYTF,TGCGCCAGCAGCTCGACAGGGGGCTCGAGCTATGGCTACACCTTC
TRBV9,NA,NA,TRBJ1-1,CASSAVGRNNTEAFF,TGTGCCAGCAGCGCAGTGGGCAGGAATAACACTGAAGCTTTCTTT
TRBV4-1,NA,TRBD1,TRBJ1-2,CASSPTGQGDYGYTF,TGCGCCAGCAGCCCTACTGGACAGGGAGACTATGGCTACACCTTC
TRBV6-5,NA,NA,TRBJ2-2,CASRQDVYPGELFF,TGTGCCAGTAGACAGGATGTATACCCCGGGGAGCTGTTTTTT
TRBV6-2/TRBV6-3,once,NA,TRBJ2-5,CASSRDFAVETQYF,TGTGCCAGCAGCCGGGACTTCGCTGTGGAGACCCAGTACTTC
TRBV12-3/TRBV12-4,NA,NA,TRBJ1-4,CASSFSVEKLFF,TGTGCCAGCAGTTTTTCGGTTGAAAAACTGTTTTTT
TRBV7-9,NA,TRBD1,TRBJ2-5,CASSKPGQGAKETQYF,TGTGCCAGCAGTAAACCGGGACAGGGGGCGAAAGAGACCCAGTACTTC
TRBV23-1,NA,TRBD1,TRBJ1-5,CAPRGTDRGPYCSNQPQHF,TGCGCCCCTCGGGGGACCGACAGGGGGCCCTATTGTAGCAATCAGCCCCAGCATTTT
TRBV7-9,NA,NA,TRBJ1-1,CASSHGGYTEAFF,TGTGCCAGCAGCCACGGGGGATACACTGAAGCTTTCTTT
TRBV7-9,few,TRBD1,TRBJ1-5,CASSSADREHQPQHF,TGTGCCAGCAGCTCCGCGGACAGGGAGCATCAGCCCCAGCATTTT
TRBV12-2,once,NA,TRBJ1-4,CASRRGTDNEKLFF,TGTGCAAGTCGTCGCGGGACAGATAATGAAAAACTGTTTTTT
TRBV7-9,NA,NA,TRBJ1-2,CASIPTTGGLYGYTF,TGTGCCAGCATCCCAACCACGGGGGGCCTCTATGGCTACACCTTC
TRBV18,NA,TRBD1,TRBJ1-1,CASSLGTAGNEAFF,TGTGCCAGCTCACTGGGGACAGCGGGTAATGAAGCTTTCTTT